This T cell receptor (beta chain) was captured by sequencing in a study of shared clonotypes between healthy human individuals. Broader study findings: Rarefaction revealed incomplete sorted-subset sequencing despite large depth.

The table came from immunoSEQ multiplex PCR; TCRdb's copy has only in-frame clones and leaves some out. The table lists some 300,000 clones, more than 60% of them singletons. Trimming cost V 3 bases and J 7 bases, with 4 bases left between them. This CDR3 region has 11 residues. CDR1 is SGHVS, CDR2 FQNEAQ, per germline. Remarks on this clone: Its antigen is as yet unknown.

The chain couples TRBV7-8 to TRBJ2-1, with D hard to call. Sequenced input: memory CD4+ T cells sorted from blood. Subset specified: CD45RA-negative fraction. The receptor was isolated from a man aged 25-45 years in good health. CDR3 DNA sequence: TGTGCCAGCAGCTTGAGGAATGAGCAGTTCTTC. Its protein product is CASSLRNEQFF.